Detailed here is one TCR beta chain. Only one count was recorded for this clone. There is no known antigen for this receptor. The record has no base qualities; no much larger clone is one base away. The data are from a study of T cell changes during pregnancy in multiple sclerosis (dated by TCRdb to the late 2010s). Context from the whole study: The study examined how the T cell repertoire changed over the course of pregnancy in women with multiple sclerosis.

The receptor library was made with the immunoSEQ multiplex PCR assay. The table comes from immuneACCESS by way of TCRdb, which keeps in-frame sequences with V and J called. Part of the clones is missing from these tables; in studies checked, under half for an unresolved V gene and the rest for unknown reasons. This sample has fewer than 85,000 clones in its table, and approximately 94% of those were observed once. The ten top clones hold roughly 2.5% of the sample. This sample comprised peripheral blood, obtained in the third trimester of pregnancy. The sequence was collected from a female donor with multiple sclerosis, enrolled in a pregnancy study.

The base sequence is TGTGCCAGCAGCTACGACAGAACCTACGAGCAGTACTTC. Translation gives CASSYDRTYEQYF. This chain is built from TRBV11-2 and TRBJ2-7; the best D guess is TRBD1, with 5 bases matching. Trimming removed 4 bases from V and 2 bases from J, leaving 9 bases between the germline ends. The germline V gene yields SGHAT for CDR1 and FQNNGV for CDR2. The CDR3, cysteine through phenylalanine, is 13 amino acids long. Only the CDR3 DNA stays, 39 bases, in frame from base 1.